A single sample gave rise to the 7 T cell receptor beta chains below, sequenced in a study of T cell changes during pregnancy in multiple sclerosis. Here immunoSEQ multiplex PCR was the method, and the copy in TCRdb shows in-frame clones only, minus some. The repertoire holds more than 55,000 clones, around nine tenths seen once, with 0.35% to 0.45% in the top ten. Sequencing was performed on CD4+ T cells from peripheral blood mononuclear cells, taken in the third trimester of pregnancy. The receptors stem from a female donor with multiple sclerosis, enrolled in a pregnancy study.

V gene TRBV6-5 combines with J gene TRBJ1-1; 7 bases fit TRBD1. With 5 bases clipped from V and 0 bases from J, the junction kept 6 bases outside the gene matches. The CDR3 has 15 residues. Germline assignment: CDR1 MNHEY and CDR2 SVGAGI. The CDR3 DNA reads TGTGCCAGCAGTAGGGCAGGGGGGATGAACACTGAAGCTTTCTTT. Its protein product is CASSRAGGMNTEAFF.

The chain combines TRBV7-8 with TRBJ2-3, with D tentatively TRBD2 (6 bases). V shed 2 bases and J shed 5 bases, with 8 bases lying between them. From germline, CDR1 is SGHVS and CDR2 FQNEAQ. The CDR3 has 13 amino acids. This CDR3 reads CASSLREKDTQYF. CDR3 in DNA: TGTGCCAGCAGCTTACGGGAGAAAGATACGCAGTATTTT.

The chain joins TRBV11-2 to TRBJ2-3; 10 bases are shared with TRBD2. V lost 5 bases and J lost 5; bases outside the gene matches: 10. The CDR3 runs 16 residues. Germline assignment: CDR1 SGHAT and CDR2 FQNNGV. For the CDR3, the DNA is TGTGCCAGCAGCCCAAACGAGCGGGAGGGGGGAGATACGCAGTATTTT. It codes for CASSPNEREGGDTQYF. The entire variable domain, with the rest obtained from reference TRBV11-2 and TRBJ2-3, is as follows: EAGVAQSPRYKIIEKRQSVAFWCNPISGHATLYWYQQILGQGPKLLIQFQNNGVVDDSQLPKDRFSAERLKGVDSTLKIQPAKLEDSAVYLCASSPNEREGGDTQYFGPGTRLTVL.

This clone was found a few times. The gene calls are TRBV2 and TRBJ2-7; D not certain. V lost 3 bases and J lost 8, with 8 bases in between. From germline, CDR1 is SNHLY and CDR2 FYNNEI. This CDR3 region has 11 residues. The CDR3 nucleotides are TGTGCCAGCAGTGACGACATCAAGCAGTACTTC. Its translation is CASSDDIKQYF.

The chain has TRBV2 and TRBJ2-1; D is unresolved. Per the germline V gene, CDR1 is SNHLY and CDR2 is FYNNEI. Trimming shortened V by 8 bases and J by 0 bases, and 11 bases separated the two germline ends. This CDR3 has 14 residues. The CDR3 region is CASQAKSSYNEQFF. For the CDR3, the DNA is TGTGCCAGCCAGGCGAAGAGCTCCTACAATGAGCAGTTCTTC.

The rearrangement joins TRBV2 to TRBJ2-1, with a tentative D call TRBD1 (6 bases). CDR3 size: 16 residues. Germline CDR1 SNHLY, CDR2 FYNNEI. V lost 8 bases, J lost 8 bases, and 25 bases lay in between. The CDR3 coding sequence is TGTGCCAGCGGGGATTCCGCGGGCAGGGGAAGGGATGAGCAGTTCTTC. Translating gives CASGDSAGRGRDEQFF.

The J gene is TRBJ2-7, the V gene TRBV5-6; D is uncertain. The ends were cut back, 2 bases at V and 7 bases at J, with 7 bases in the middle. The CDR3 has 11 amino acids. The germline gives CDR1 SGHDT, CDR2 YYEEEE. CDR3 region: CASSFSQEQYF. CDR3 nucleotides: TGTGCCAGCAGCTTTAGCCAAGAGCAGTACTTC.